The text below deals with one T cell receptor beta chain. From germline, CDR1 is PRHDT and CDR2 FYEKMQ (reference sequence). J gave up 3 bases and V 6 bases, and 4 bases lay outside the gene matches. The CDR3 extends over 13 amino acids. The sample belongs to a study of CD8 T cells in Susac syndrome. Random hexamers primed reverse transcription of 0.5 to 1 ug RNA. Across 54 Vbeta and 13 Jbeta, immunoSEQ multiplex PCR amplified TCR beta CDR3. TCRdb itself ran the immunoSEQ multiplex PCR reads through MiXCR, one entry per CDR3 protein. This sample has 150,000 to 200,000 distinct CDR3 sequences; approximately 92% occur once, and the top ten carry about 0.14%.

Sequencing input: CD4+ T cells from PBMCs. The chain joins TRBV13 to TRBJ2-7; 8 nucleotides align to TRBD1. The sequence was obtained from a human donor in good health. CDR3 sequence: CASSSGQGYEQYF. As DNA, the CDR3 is TGTGCCAGCAGTTCCGGACAGGGCTACGAGCAGTACTTC. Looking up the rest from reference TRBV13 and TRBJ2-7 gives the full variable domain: AAGVIQSPRHLIKEKRETATLKCYPIPRHDTVYWYQQGPGQDPQFLISFYEKMQSDKGSIPDRFSAQQFSDYHSELNMSSLELGDSALYFCASSSGQGYEQYFGPGTRLTVT.